This record concerns one T cell receptor beta chain sequence. The antigen remains unidentified. This specimen belongs to a study of STAT5B mutations in CD4+ large granular lymphocyte leukemia. General study findings and limits: The CD4+ versus CD8+ T-LGLL clonality difference may reflect limited sample size. Top patient clones used TRBV06 genes more often: 8/27 versus 2/35 in controls. Patient CD4-sorted repertoires looked more clonal than healthy CD4+ repertoires, even without putative leukemic clones.

Germline assignment: CDR1 SGHDT and CDR2 YYEEEE. V shed 1 base and J shed 6 bases, with 13 bases lying between them. The CDR3 has 15 amino acids. The assay was immunoSEQ multiplex PCR, and TCRdb's table has in-frame clones only and misses some. This table has about 30,000 clones, around 84% appearing once. This sequence joins TRBV5-6 and TRBJ1-4; a weak D match, TRBD1 (5 bases). The specimen was CD4+ T cells from blood buffy coats. This receptor was identified in a human donor in good health. This chain's CDR3 is CASSLYRTSYEKLFF. CDR3 DNA sequence: TGTGCCAGCAGCTTGTATCGGACATCGTATGAAAAACTGTTTTTT. Drawing the rest from reference TRBV5-6 and TRBJ1-4, the complete variable domain is DAGVTQSPTHLIKTRGQQVTLRCSPKSGHDTVSWYQQALGQGPQFIFQYYEEEERQRGNFPDRFSGHQFPNYSSELNVNALLLGDSALYLCASSLYRTSYEKLFFGSGTQLSVL.